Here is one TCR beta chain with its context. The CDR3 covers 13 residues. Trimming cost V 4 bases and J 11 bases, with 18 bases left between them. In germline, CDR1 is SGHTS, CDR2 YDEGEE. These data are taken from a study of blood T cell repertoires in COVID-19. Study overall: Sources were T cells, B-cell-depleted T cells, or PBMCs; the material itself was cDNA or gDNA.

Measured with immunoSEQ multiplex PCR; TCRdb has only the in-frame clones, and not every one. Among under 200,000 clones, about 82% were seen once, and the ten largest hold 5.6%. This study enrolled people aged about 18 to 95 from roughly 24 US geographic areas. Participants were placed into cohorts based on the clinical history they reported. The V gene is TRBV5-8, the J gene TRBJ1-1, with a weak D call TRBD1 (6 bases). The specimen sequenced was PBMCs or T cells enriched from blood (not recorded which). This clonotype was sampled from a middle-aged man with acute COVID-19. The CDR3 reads CASSPQAGAGAFF. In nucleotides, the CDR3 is TGTGCCAGCAGCCCACAGGCGGGGGCCGGGGCTTTCTTT.